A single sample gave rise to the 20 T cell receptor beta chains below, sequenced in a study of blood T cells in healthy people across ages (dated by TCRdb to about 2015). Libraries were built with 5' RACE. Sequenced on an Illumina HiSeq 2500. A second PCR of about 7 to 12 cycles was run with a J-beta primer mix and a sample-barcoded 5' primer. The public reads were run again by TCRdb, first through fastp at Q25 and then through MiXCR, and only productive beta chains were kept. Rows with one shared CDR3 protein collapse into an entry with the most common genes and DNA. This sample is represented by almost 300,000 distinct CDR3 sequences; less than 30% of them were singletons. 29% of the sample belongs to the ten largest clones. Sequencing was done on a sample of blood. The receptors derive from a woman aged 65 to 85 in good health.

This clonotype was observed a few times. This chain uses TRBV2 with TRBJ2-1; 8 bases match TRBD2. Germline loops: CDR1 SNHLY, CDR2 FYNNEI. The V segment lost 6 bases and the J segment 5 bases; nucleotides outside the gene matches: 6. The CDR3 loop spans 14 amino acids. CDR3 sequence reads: CASSATSANNEQFF. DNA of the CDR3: TGTGCCAGCAGCGCGACTAGCGCTAACAATGAGCAGTTCTTC.

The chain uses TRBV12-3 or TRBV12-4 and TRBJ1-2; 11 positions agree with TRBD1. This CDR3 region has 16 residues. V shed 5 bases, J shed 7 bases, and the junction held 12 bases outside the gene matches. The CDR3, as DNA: TGTGCCAGCAGTATTTCCGGGACAGGGGGGAGAGGTGGCTACACCTTC. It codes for CASSISGTGGRGGYTF.

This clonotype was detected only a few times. The CDR3 DNA is TGTGCCAGCAGCTTCTTTAGCGGGATGGGTGAGCAGTTCTTC. Its protein is CASSFFSGMGEQFF. The chain links TRBV11-3 to TRBJ2-1; 8 bases are a match to TRBD2. Unmatched junction bases numbered 7, after V lost 3 bases and J lost 9 bases. Germline V gene lookup returns CDR1 SGHNT and CDR2 YENEEA. The CDR3 loop spans 14 amino acids. The variable domain in full, completed from reference TRBV11-3 and TRBJ2-1, reads EAGVVQSPRYKIIEKKQPVAFWCNPISGHNTLYWYLQNLGQGPELLIRYENEEAVDDSQLPKDRFSAERLKGVDSTLKIQPAELGDSAVYLCASSFFSGMGEQFFGPGTRLTVL.

CDR3: CASSSKRTSGRGNEQFF. DNA of the CDR3: TGTGCCAGCAGTTCAAAACGGACTAGCGGGAGGGGGAATGAGCAGTTCTTC. V gene TRBV7-2 combines with J gene TRBJ2-1, with 15 bases identical to TRBD2. Germline assignment: CDR1 SGHTA and CDR2 FQGNSA. The V and J ends lost 6 bases and 7 bases, in that order; junction bases with no gene match: 10. CDR3 length: 17 amino acids. Looking up the rest from reference TRBV7-2 and TRBJ2-1 gives the full variable domain: GAGVSQSPSNKVTEKGKDVELRCDPISGHTALYWYRQSLGQGLEFLIYFQGNSAPDKSGLPSDRFSAERTGGSVSTLTIQRTQQEDSAVYLCASSSKRTSGRGNEQFFGPGTRLTVL.

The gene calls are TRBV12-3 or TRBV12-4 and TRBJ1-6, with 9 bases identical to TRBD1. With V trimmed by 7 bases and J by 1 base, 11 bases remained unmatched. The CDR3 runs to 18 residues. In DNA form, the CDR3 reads TGTGCCAGCACTACCGGACAGGGGTCGTTGTCCTATAATTCACCCCTCCACTTT. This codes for CASTTGQGSLSYNSPLHF.

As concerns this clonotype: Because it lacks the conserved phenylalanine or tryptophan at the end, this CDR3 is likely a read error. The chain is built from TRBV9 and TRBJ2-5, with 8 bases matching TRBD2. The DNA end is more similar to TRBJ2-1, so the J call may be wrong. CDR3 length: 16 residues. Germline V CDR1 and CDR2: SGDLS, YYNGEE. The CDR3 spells CASSTRWSGGKNEQFI. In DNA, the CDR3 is TGTGCCAGCAGCACCAGATGGTCGGGGGGGAAAAATGAGCAGTTCATC.

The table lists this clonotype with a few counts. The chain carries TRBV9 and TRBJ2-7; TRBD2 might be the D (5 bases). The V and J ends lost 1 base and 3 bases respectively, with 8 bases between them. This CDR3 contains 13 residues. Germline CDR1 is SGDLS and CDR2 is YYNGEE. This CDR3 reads CASSVNGNYEQYF. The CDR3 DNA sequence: TGTGCCAGCAGCGTAAACGGGAACTACGAGCAGTACTTC.

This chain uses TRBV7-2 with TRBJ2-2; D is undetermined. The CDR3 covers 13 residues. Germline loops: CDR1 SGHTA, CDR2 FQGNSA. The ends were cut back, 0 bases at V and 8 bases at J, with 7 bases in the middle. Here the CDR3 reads CASSLAPRGELFF. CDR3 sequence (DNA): TGTGCCAGCAGCTTAGCGCCCCGGGGGGAGCTGTTTTTT.

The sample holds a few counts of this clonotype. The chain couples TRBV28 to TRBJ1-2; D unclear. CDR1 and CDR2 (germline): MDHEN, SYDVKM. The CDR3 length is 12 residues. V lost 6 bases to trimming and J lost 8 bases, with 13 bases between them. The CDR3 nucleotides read TGTGCCAGCAGCCCCGGCCGCCCGGGCTACACCTTC. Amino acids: CASSPGRPGYTF.

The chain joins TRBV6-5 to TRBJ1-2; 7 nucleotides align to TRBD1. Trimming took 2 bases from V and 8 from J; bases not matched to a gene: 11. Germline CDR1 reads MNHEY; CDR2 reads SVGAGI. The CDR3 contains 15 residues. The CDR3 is CASSYVGGAQGGYTF. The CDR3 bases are TGTGCCAGCAGTTACGTAGGGGGCGCCCAGGGAGGCTACACCTTC.

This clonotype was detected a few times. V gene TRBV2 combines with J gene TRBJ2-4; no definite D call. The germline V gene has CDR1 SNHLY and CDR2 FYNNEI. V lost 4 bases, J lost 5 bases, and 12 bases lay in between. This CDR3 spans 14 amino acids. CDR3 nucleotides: TGTGCCAGCAGTGTTTCGTATTTGCAAAACATTCAGTACTTC. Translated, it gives CASSVSYLQNIQYF. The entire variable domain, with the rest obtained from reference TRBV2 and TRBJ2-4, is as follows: EPEVTQTPSHQVTQMGQEVILRCVPISNHLYFYWYRQILGQKVEFLVSFYNNEISEKSEIFDDQFSVERPDGSNFTLKIRSTKLEDSAMYFCASSVSYLQNIQYFGAGTRLSVL.

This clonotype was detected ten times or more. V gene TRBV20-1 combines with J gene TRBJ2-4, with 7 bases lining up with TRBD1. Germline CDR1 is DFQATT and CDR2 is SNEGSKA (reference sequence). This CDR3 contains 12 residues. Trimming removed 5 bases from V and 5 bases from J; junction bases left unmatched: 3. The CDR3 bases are TGCAGTGCTGAGACAGGGCAAAACATTCAGTACTTC. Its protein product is CSAETGQNIQYF.

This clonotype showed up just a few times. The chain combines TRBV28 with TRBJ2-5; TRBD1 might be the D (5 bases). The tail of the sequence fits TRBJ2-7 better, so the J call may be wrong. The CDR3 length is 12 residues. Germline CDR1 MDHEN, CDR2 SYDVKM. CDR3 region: CASGPLRGEQYF. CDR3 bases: TGTGCCAGCGGGCCCCTAAGGGGCGAGCAGTACTTC.

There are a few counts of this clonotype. The DNA of the CDR3 is TGCGCCAGCAGCCGTCACAGTCTAAAAGCTTTCTTT. Amino acid sequence: CASSRHSLKAFF. V and J are TRBV23-1 and TRBJ1-1; D unclear. TRBV23-1 is labeled an ORF, and its function is uncertain. The CDR3 runs to 12 residues. V lost 6 bases to trimming and J lost 9 bases, with 14 bases between them.

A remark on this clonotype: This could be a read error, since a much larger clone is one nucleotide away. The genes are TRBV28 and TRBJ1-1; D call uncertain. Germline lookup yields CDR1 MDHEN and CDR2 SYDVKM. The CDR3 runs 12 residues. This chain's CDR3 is CASVGGVTDAFF. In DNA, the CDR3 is TGTGCCAGCGTAGGTGGTGTCACTGACGCTTTCTTT.

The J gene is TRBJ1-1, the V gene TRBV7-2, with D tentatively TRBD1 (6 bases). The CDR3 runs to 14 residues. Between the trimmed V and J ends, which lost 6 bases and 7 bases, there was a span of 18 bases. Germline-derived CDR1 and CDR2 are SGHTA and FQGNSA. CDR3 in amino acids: CASSPSRGHYEAFF. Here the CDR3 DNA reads TGTGCCAGCAGTCCCAGCAGGGGCCATTATGAAGCTTTCTTT.

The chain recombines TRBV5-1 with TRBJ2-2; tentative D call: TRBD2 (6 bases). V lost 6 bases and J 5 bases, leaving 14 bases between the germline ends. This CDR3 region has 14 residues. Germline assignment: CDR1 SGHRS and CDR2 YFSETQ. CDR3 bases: TGCGCCAGCAAAACTAGCTTCCGAACCGGGGAGCTGTTTTTT. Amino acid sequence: CASKTSFRTGELFF. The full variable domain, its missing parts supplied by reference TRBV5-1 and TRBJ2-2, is KAGVTQTPRYLIKTRGQQVTLSCSPISGHRSVSWYQQTPGQGLQFLFEYFSETQRNKGNFPGRFSGRQFSNSRSEMNVSTLELGDSALYLCASKTSFRTGELFFGEGSRLTVL.

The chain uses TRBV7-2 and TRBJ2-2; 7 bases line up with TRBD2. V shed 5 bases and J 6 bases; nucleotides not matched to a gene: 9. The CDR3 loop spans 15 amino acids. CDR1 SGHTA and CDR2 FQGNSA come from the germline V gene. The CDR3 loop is CASSPPSGESGELFF. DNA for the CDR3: TGTGCCAGCAGCCCACCCAGCGGGGAGTCCGGGGAGCTGTTTTTT.

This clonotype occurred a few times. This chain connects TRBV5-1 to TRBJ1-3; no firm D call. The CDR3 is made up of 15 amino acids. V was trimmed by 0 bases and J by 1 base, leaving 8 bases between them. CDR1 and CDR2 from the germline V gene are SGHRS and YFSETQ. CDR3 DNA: TGCGCCAGCAGCTTGGATTGGAGTTCTGGAAACACCATATATTTT. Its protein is CASSLDWSSGNTIYF.

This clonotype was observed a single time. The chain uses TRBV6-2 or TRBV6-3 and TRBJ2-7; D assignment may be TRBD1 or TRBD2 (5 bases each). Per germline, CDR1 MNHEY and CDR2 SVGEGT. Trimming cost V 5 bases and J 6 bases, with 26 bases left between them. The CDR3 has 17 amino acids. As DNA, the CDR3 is TGTGCCAGCAGTCGCAATCCATCCGGGACGTCCGTTAGCGAGCAGTACTTC. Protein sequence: CASSRNPSGTSVSEQYF.